This record looks at one TCR beta chain sequence and its context. V was trimmed by 3 bases and J by 8 bases, leaving 16 bases between them. Germline lookup yields CDR1 SGHDN and CDR2 FVKESK. The CDR3 has 14 residues. These data belong to a study of control samples from healthy donors and cancer patients. The protocol was immunoSEQ multiplex PCR, while the TCRdb copy is restricted to in-frame clones and leaves out a portion. The data contain about 80,000 clones, about 79% of them seen just once; the ten biggest clones take up 11%. The chain is built from TRBV14 and TRBJ1-2; maybe TRBD1 (6 bases). This clonotype was obtained from a man aged 55-75 years with head and neck cancer. The sequencing sample was made of PBMCs. CDR3 loop: CASSHGGVWGGYTF. As DNA, the CDR3 is TGTGCCAGCAGCCATGGGGGCGTCTGGGGAGGCTACACCTTC.